What follows are 10 T cell receptor beta chains derived from one specimen sequenced in a study of B cell selection in AIRE deficiency. The table came from immunoSEQ multiplex PCR; TCRdb's copy has only in-frame clones and leaves some out. The repertoire consists of more than 25,000 clones, with 95% occurring once and the leading ten covering over 0.2%. The sorted conventional CD4 T cells were gated as CD4+CD127+. The sample comprised CD4+CD127+ conventional T cells sorted from PBMCs. The source is a human donor in good health.

The V gene is TRBV5-4, the J gene TRBJ1-5, with D possibly matching TRBD1 (5 bases). V was pared by 4 bases and J by 2 bases, with 13 bases between. The CDR3 has 15 residues. Germline V gives CDR1 SGHNT, CDR2 YYREEE (reference sequence). CDR3 in amino acids: CASSQEGQGNQPQHF. Written as DNA, the CDR3 is TGTGCCAGCAGCCAAGAGGGGCAGGGCAATCAGCCCCAGCATTTT.

V is TRBV11-2 and J is TRBJ1-2; possibly TRBD1 for D (6 bases). CDR1 is SGHAT, CDR2 FQNNGV, per germline. The CDR3 extends over 15 amino acids. V lost 1 base, J lost 3 bases, and 12 bases lay in between. The CDR3 loop reads CASSLVGGLDYGYTF. The CDR3 region has the DNA TGTGCCAGCAGCTTAGTCGGGGGGCTGGACTATGGCTACACCTTC.

The CDR3 reads CASSETGGDEQFF. CDR3 bases: TGTGCCAGCAGTGAGACAGGGGGCGATGAGCAGTTCTTC. V usage is TRBV6-1 and J usage is TRBJ2-1, with 10 bases matching TRBD1. The CDR3 length is 13 residues. Losses at the gene ends were 3 bases for V and 8 bases for J; bases not matched to a gene: 1. Germline V gene sequence: CDR1 MNHNS, CDR2 SASEGT.

The CDR3 reads CASSDSGRRAELSLHF. Written as DNA, the CDR3 is TGTGCCAGCAGTGATTCGGGGAGGAGGGCGGAATTGTCCCTCCACTTT. The chain has TRBV25-1 and TRBJ1-6; D remains ambiguous. CDR1 and CDR2 from the germline V gene are MGHDK and SYGVNS. The CDR3 spans 16 residues. Trimming shortened V by 3 bases and J by 14 bases, and 23 bases separated the two germline ends.

This chain connects TRBV5-4 to TRBJ2-2; D not certain. Germline V lookup: CDR1 SGHNT, CDR2 YYREEE (reference sequence). Between the trimmed V and J ends, which lost 7 bases and 5 bases, there was a span of 12 bases. The CDR3 sequence is 13 residues long. Here the CDR3 DNA reads TGTGCCAGCGGGTGGGATTGGACCGGGGAGCTGTTTTTT. This sequence encodes CASGWDWTGELFF.

The chain is built from TRBV7-2 and TRBJ1-2; D remains ambiguous. The CDR3 loop spans 13 amino acids. V shed 5 bases and J shed 6 bases, with 13 bases lying between them. Per the germline V gene, CDR1 is SGHTA and CDR2 is FQGNSA. CDR3 bases: TGTGCCAGCAGCAAAAAGGCAGGCCATGGCTACACCTTC. It is translated as CASSKKAGHGYTF.

The rearrangement uses TRBV27 and TRBJ1-1, with D hard to call. The germline V gene encodes CDR1 MNHEY and CDR2 SMNVEV (reference sequence). With 4 bases removed from V and 5 bases from J, the gap between germline ends came to 17 bases. This CDR3 contains 15 residues. The CDR3 region is CASSWGASRWTEAFF. CDR3 in DNA: TGTGCCAGCAGTTGGGGTGCTTCCCGGTGGACTGAAGCTTTCTTT.

The chain links TRBV19 to TRBJ2-1, with 9 bases matching TRBD2. V lost 6 bases, J lost 0 bases, and 15 bases stayed unmatched. Looked up from germline, CDR1 is LNHDA and CDR2 is SQIVND (reference sequence). The CDR3 length is 19 residues. Here the CDR3 DNA reads TGTGCCAGTAGAGGGAGGCTAGCGGGACGTCCTAGCTCCTACAATGAGCAGTTCTTC. Its translation: CASRGRLAGRPSSYNEQFF.

This chain uses TRBV18 with TRBJ2-7; tentative D call: TRBD1 (6 bases). V lost 2 bases and J lost 9, with 14 bases in between. CDR3 length equals 13 residues. Germline values: CDR1 KGHSH, CDR2 LQKENI. The CDR3 nucleotides read TGTGCCAGCTCACCAGTTGGTACAGGGACGCAGTACTTC. Protein: CASSPVGTGTQYF. The variable domain in full, with the rest retrieved from reference TRBV18 and TRBJ2-7, is NAGVMQNPRHLVRRRGQEARLRCSPMKGHSHVYWYRQLPEEGLKFMVYLQKENIIDESGMPKERFSAEFPKEGPSILRIQQVVRGDSAAYFCASSPVGTGTQYFGPGTRLTVT.

The genes are TRBV10-2 and TRBJ1-4; D is possibly TRBD1 (5 bases). The V gene lost 2 bases and the J gene lost 2 bases, with 12 bases spanning the gap. Germline assignment: CDR1 WSHSY and CDR2 SAAADI. CDR3 length equals 16 residues. CDR3 residues: CASSEMQGGTNEKLFF. The DNA of the CDR3 is TGCGCCAGCAGTGAGATGCAGGGAGGCACTAATGAAAAACTGTTTTTT.